This T cell receptor (beta chain) is drawn from a study of blood T cells in healthy people across ages. Notes on the study in general: Naive and antigen-experienced cells could not be conclusively compared, given unsorted PBMCs. The diversity estimates, figures obtained from one million T cells, were considered underestimates. A roughly linear age-dependent decrease characterized TCR beta diversity per million T cells.

A few counts support this clonotype. Its antigen remains unidentified. A second about 7 to 11 cycle PCR used barcoded and J-beta primers. CDR3-containing paired-end reads numbered at least 2.5 million in each sample. TCRdb reanalysed the 5' RACE reads using MiXCR and keeps one entry per CDR3 protein. The repertoire holds 850,000 to 1,000,000 distinct CDR3 sequences, with about 48% as singletons. V lost 0 bases to trimming and J lost 1 base, with 13 bases between them. CDR1 and CDR2 from the germline V gene are SGHRS and YFSETQ. There are 16 residues in the CDR3. The J gene is TRBJ2-5, the V gene TRBV5-1; D remains unclear. The TCR sequence derives from a man aged 30 to 39 in good health. The sequenced material came from blood. The CDR3 DNA reads as TGCGCCAGCAGCTTGGATATGGGGAATCTCCAAGAGACCCAGTACTTC. It encodes CASSLDMGNLQETQYF.